Included here is one T cell receptor (beta chain) sequence, with context. Authors' data handling: Nucleated cell number was recorded as an estimate derived from reference gene primer amplification. Libraries were prepared by immunoSEQ multiplex PCR; TCRdb keeps only in-frame clonotypes and omits some of them. V and J calls and clone size are given by that table; D and trimming were obtained from the DNA. The data show roughly 160,000 clones, approximately 74% seen once. These data come from a study of blood T cell repertoires in COVID-19. With 6 bases removed from V and 3 bases from J, the gap between germline ends came to 11 bases. The CDR3 sequence is 13 residues long. The germline V gene has CDR1 MNHEY and CDR2 SVGAGI.

The receptor was derived from an elderly woman with acute or convalescent COVID-19. The rearrangement uses TRBV6-5 and TRBJ2-5, with D perhaps matching TRBD1 (5 bases). Sequencing used peripheral blood. CDR3 sequence: CASRARGKETQYF. In DNA form, the CDR3 reads TGTGCCAGCAGAGCAAGGGGAAAAGAGACCCAGTACTTC.